This TCR beta chain was captured by sequencing in a study of blood T cell repertoires in COVID-19. Per the original methods: Reference gene primer amplification gave estimated nucleated cell counts. Sequencing was performed with immunoSEQ multiplex PCR; in TCRdb, only in-frame clones are kept and a portion is missing. The V and J calls and the clone size are those of that table, but D and trimming were determined from the DNA. The data contain 350,000 to 500,000 clones, 80% to 90% of them singletons. Germline trimming cut 4 bases from V and 6 bases from J; bases unmatched to any gene: 8. Germline V gene lookup returns CDR1 MGHRA and CDR2 YSYEKL. CDR3 length equals 15 residues. The Seattle patients joined while their infection was active and were tracked longitudinally afterward.

Sequences were obtained from peripheral blood. The clonotype was recovered from a young man with COVID-19, enrolled during active disease. The chain couples TRBV4-1 to TRBJ1-2; 10 nucleotides agree with TRBD1. The CDR3 sequence: CASSPIGTGVDGYTF. The CDR3 DNA is TGCGCCAGCAGCCCTATTGGGACAGGGGTGGATGGCTACACCTTC.